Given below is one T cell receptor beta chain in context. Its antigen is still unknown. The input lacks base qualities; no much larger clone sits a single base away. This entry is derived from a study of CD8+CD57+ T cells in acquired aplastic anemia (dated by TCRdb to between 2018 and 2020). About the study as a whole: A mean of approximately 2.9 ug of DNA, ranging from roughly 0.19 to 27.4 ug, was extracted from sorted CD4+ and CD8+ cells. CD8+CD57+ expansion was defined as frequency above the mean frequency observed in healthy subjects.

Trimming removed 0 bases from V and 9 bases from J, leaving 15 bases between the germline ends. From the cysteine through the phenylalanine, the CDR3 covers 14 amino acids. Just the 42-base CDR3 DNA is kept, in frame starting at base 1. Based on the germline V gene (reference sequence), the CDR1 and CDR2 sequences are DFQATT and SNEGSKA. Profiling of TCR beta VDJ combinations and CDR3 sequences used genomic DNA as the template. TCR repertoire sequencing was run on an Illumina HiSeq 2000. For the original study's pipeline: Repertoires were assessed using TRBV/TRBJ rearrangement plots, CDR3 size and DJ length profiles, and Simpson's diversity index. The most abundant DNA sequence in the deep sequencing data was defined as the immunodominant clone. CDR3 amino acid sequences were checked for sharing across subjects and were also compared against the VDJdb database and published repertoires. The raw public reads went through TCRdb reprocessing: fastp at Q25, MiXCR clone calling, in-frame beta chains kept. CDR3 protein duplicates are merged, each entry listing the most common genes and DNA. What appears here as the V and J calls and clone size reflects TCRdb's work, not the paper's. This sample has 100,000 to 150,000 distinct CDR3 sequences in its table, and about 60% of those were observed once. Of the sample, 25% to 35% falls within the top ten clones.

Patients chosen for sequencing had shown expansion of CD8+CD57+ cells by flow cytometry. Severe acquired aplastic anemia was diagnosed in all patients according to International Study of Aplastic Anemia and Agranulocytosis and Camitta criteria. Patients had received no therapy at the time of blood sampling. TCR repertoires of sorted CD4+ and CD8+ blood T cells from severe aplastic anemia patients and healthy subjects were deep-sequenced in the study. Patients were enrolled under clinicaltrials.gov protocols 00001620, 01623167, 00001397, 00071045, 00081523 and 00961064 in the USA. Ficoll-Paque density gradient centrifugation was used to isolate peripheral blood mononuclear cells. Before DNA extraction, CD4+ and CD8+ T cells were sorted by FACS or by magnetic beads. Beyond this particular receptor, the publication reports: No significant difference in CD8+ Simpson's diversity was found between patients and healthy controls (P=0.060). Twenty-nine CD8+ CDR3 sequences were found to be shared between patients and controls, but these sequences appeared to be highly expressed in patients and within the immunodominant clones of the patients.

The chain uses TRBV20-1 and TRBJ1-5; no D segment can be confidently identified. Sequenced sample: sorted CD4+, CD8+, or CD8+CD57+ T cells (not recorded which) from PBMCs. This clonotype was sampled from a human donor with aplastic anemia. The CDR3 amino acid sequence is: CSARDQANQLPQHF. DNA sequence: TGCAGTGCTAGAGATCAGGCCAACCAATTGCCCCAGCATTTT.